This entry lists 9 T cell receptor beta chains sequenced from one sample in a study of CXCR3-negative and CXCR3-positive naive CD8 T cells. Overall study results and limits: Naive cells with CXCR3 showed TRB CDR3s that were more hydrophobic than those in CXCR3-negative naive cells.

The authors prepared UMI-labeled TRB cDNA libraries by 5' RACE. Reanalyzing the 5' RACE reads, TCRdb keeps one entry per CDR3 protein, without DNA. The table for this sample gives about 51,000 distinct CDR3 sequences. What these receptors recognize is not known. Sequencing was performed on naive CXCR3+ CD8+ T cells from blood. Subset reported: CD45RO-CCR7+CD27+CD95- naive CD8+ T cells expressing CXCR3 (TNR3+). Receptors were obtained from a human donor in good health. Some clones in this sample may be carry-over from other donors' samples.

The rearrangement links TRBV3-1 to TRBJ1-6. CDR3 length equals 15 residues. From germline, CDR1 is LGHDT and CDR2 YNNKEL (reference sequence). The CDR3 here is CASSPRTGGFEPLHF.

V usage is TRBV9 and J usage is TRBJ1-1. Per the germline V gene, CDR1 is SGDLS and CDR2 is YYNGEE. This CDR3 is 14 amino acids long. CDR3 protein: CASSVEGRNTEAFF.

The chain joins TRBV7-9 to TRBJ2-7; the TCRdb call, TRBD2, lacks DNA for checking. The CDR3 sequence is 17 residues long. From germline, CDR1 is SEHNR and CDR2 FQNEAQ (reference sequence). This chain's CDR3 is CASISGLAGLSSYEQYF.

This chain uses TRBV25-1 with TRBJ2-3; TCRdb's D call of TRBD1 is untestable without DNA. This CDR3 region has 16 residues. The V gene's germline CDR1 is MGHDK and CDR2 SYGVNS. The chain's CDR3 is CATSESKGGRTDTQYF.

The chain joins TRBV7-9 to TRBJ2-7; TCRdb outputs TRBD1, but without DNA this stays unchecked. Germline CDR1 reads SEHNR; CDR2 reads FQNEAQ (reference sequence). This CDR3 comprises 14 residues. CDR3 residues: CASSLDWPGVEQYF.

The chain employs TRBV6-1 and TRBJ2-7. The CDR3 contains 12 residues. Germline loops: CDR1 MNHNS, CDR2 SASEGT. The CDR3 reads CASSEGTYEQYF.

J is TRBJ2-1 and V is TRBV7-8; TCRdb gives TRBD2 as the D gene, but with no DNA this cannot be confirmed. CDR3 length: 17 amino acids. CDR1 SGHVS and CDR2 FQNEAQ come from the germline V gene. Here the CDR3 reads CASSLSGAASSYNEQFF.

The rearrangement uses TRBV25-1 and TRBJ2-5. CDR3 length: 15 residues. Per germline, CDR1 MGHDK and CDR2 SYGVNS. Here the CDR3 reads CASSEYKGDQETQYF.

The chain couples TRBV27 to TRBJ2-3; TCRdb reports TRBD1, a call that lacks DNA to check it against. CDR1 is MNHEY and CDR2 is SMNVEV in the germline V gene (reference sequence). The CDR3 sequence is 11 residues long. The CDR3 is CASGSRETQYF.